This T cell receptor (beta chain) was identified in a study of control samples from healthy donors and cancer patients. Generated by immunoSEQ multiplex PCR, the TCRdb table keeps only in-frame clones and is missing some. The profile shows 120,000 or so clones, about 92% of them singletons. The CDR3 runs to 17 residues. Unmatched junction bases numbered 6, after V lost 4 bases and J lost 1 base. Looked up from germline, CDR1 is SGHRS and CDR2 is YFSETQ. The sequenced sample was PBMCs. The V gene is TRBV5-1, the J gene TRBJ2-3; 13 bases map to TRBD2. This clonotype was sampled from a man between 45 and 60 years old with head and neck cancer. CDR3 region: CASSPGLAGYRTDTQYF. In DNA, the CDR3 is TGCGCCAGCAGCCCGGGACTAGCGGGATACCGCACAGATACGCAGTATTTT.